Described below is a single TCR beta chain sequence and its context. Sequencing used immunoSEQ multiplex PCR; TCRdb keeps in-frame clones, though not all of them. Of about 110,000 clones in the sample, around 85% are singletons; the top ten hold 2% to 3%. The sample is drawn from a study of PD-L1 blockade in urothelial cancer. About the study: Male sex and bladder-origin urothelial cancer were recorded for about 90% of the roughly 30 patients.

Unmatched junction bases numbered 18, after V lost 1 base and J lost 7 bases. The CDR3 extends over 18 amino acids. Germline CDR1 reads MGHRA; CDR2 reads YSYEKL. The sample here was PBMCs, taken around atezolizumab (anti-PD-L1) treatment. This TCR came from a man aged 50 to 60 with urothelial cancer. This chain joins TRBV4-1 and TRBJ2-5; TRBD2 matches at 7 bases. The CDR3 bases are TGCGCCAGCAGCCAAGTCCCCGGGGGGAGCGGGATGGGAGGGACCCAGTACTTC. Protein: CASSQVPGGSGMGGTQYF.